One and the same sample provided the 8 T cell receptor beta chains below, sequenced in a study of T cell clonality in common variable immunodeficiency. Sequencing was performed with immunoSEQ multiplex PCR; in TCRdb, only in-frame clones are kept and a portion is missing. The sample shows about 35,000 clones, none of them appearing just once. Sequencing was carried out using peripheral blood mononuclear cells. These receptors were obtained from a person between 18 and 69 years old in good health.

This clone was seen many times. The CDR3 goes on 3 residues after the read ends, and that part is filled in from the germline J gene. The chain employs TRBV19 and TRBJ1-5; a possible D gene is TRBD1 (5 bases). The germline gives CDR1 LNHDA, CDR2 SQIVND (reference sequence). Between the trimmed V and J ends, which lost 6 bases and 9 bases, there was a span of 12 bases. The CDR3 has 12 amino acids. CDR3 bases read: TGTGCCAGTAGACCCAGGGTAGGGCCC. This sequence encodes CASRPRVGP. The full CDR3 protein reads CASRPRVGPQHF.

This clone was detected ten times or more. The sequence runs out 3 residues before the end of the CDR3; the remainder is reconstructed from the germline J gene. This rearrangement joins TRBV19 to TRBJ2-2, with 9 bases that match TRBD1. J gave up 4 bases and V 4 bases, and 7 bases lay outside the gene matches. Germline V gives CDR1 LNHDA, CDR2 SQIVND (reference sequence). CDR3 size: 16 residues. The CDR3 sequence is CASSTTQGASTGELFF. The CDR3 DNA, read in part, is TGTGCCAGTAGTACGACACAGGGGGCGAGCACCGGGGAG.

This clone was observed at least ten times. The read ends 3 residues before the CDR3 terminus; that terminus is restored from the germline J gene. The gene calls are TRBV27 and TRBJ1-2; 7 nucleotides agree with TRBD1. Germline CDR1 and CDR2: MNHEY and SMNVEV (reference sequence). V was pared by 8 bases and J by 5 bases, with 5 bases of the junction left unmatched. This CDR3 has 12 amino acids. The CDR3 is CASGDRVYGYTF. The CDR3 DNA, read in part, is TGTGCCAGCGGGGACAGAGTATATGGC.

The table lists this clone with many counts. Sequencing ends 3 residues short of the CDR3 end; the germline J gene provides the rest. The chain links TRBV19 to TRBJ1-1, with D perhaps TRBD1 (6 bases). Germline values: CDR1 LNHDA, CDR2 SQIVND (reference sequence). Trimming left V 2 bases short and J 4 bases short, with 11 bases between. This CDR3 has 14 amino acids. The CDR3 bases that were read are TGTGCCAGTAGTATACCTACAGGGTCCACTGAA. Amino acid sequence: CASSIPTGSTE. The whole CDR3 protein is CASSIPTGSTEAFF.

This clone was observed many times. With the read ending 3 residues before the CDR3 end, the germline J gene is used to fill in that end. The gene calls are TRBV4-2 and TRBJ2-1; TRBD2 matches at 7 bases. The germline gives CDR1 LGHNA, CDR2 YNFKEQ. After removal of 0 bases from V and 0 bases from J, the junction contained 5 bases not matched to a gene. The CDR3 consists of 17 residues. CDR3 DNA, as far as it was read: TGTGCCAGCAGCCAAGATCTTGGGACTATCTCCTACAATGAG. Translated, it gives CASSQDLGTISYNE. The full CDR3 sequence reads CASSQDLGTISYNEQFF.

This clone was found a few times. A much larger clone is a single base away; this may be a read error. The observed sequence ends 3 residues before the CDR3 terminus, with the missing tail filled in from the germline J gene. The chain couples TRBV6-8 to TRBJ2-2; 10 bases line up with TRBD1. Germline CDR1 is MNHGY and CDR2 is SAAAGT. The CDR3 has 15 residues. The CDR3 spells CASSYRDRGDEKLFF. The CDR3 DNA, read in part, is TGTGCCAGCAGTTACCGGGACAGGGGTGATGAAAAG.

This clone was detected ten times or more. The observed sequence ends 3 residues before the CDR3 terminus, with the missing tail filled in from the germline J gene. The chain has TRBV7-3 and TRBJ2-3; a possible D gene is TRBD2 (5 bases). The CDR3 contains 15 residues. V was shortened by 5 bases and J by 2 bases, with 14 bases between the two germline ends. Germline V gene lookup returns CDR1 SGHTA and CDR2 FQGTGA. This CDR3 is CASSPLGGPTDTQYF. CDR3 DNA (partial): TGTGCCAGCAGCCCACTAGGCGGACCCACAGATACG.

This clone was seen repeatedly, ten times or more. The CDR3 goes on 3 residues after the read ends, and that part is filled in from the germline J gene. The chain employs TRBV12-3 or TRBV12-4 and TRBJ2-3; D uncertain. This CDR3 is 14 amino acids long. The V and J ends lost 3 bases and 2 bases respectively, with 9 bases between them. The CDR3 loop is CASSLVIVTDTQYF. The CDR3 bases that were read are TGTGCCAGCAGTTTGGTAATAGTCACAGATACG.